This passage covers 25 T cell receptor beta chains from one sample sequenced in a study of blood T cell repertoires in COVID-19. Generated by immunoSEQ multiplex PCR, the TCRdb table keeps only in-frame clones and is missing some. The sample shows 240,000 or so clones, about four fifths of them seen only once. Sequencing input: peripheral blood. The origin of the receptors is a woman aged 18-29 years with acute or convalescent COVID-19.

DNA for the CDR3: TGTGCCAGCAGCCCTCTCGGGACTAGCGGCTTAGGGGAGACCCAGTACTTC. Translated: CASSPLGTSGLGETQYF. The rearrangement joins TRBV5-4 to TRBJ2-5, with 11 bases fitting TRBD2. CDR3 length: 17 amino acids. The J segment lost 5 bases and the V segment lost 4 bases, leaving 13 bases of the junction unmatched. From germline, CDR1 is SGHNT and CDR2 YYREEE (reference sequence).

The gene calls are TRBV7-6 and TRBJ2-1; D is perhaps TRBD2 (7 bases). V was cut by 5 bases and J by 6 bases, with 23 bases left in between. This CDR3 is 17 amino acids long. Germline V gives CDR1 SGHVS, CDR2 FNYEAQ. The CDR3 sequence is CASSPRLRGRGANEQFF. The CDR3, as DNA: TGTGCCAGCAGCCCACGACTGAGAGGGAGGGGGGCCAATGAGCAGTTCTTC.

The CDR3 nucleotides are TGTGCCAGCAGTTACTCGGGACGACAGGGCTACGAGCAGTACTTC. This codes for CASSYSGRQGYEQYF. J is TRBJ2-7 and V is TRBV6-5, with 7 bases that match TRBD1. V lost 0 bases, J lost 3 bases, and 5 bases stayed unmatched. Germline V lookup: CDR1 MNHEY, CDR2 SVGAGI. CDR3 size: 15 residues.

The chain employs TRBV6-2 or TRBV6-3 and TRBJ1-2; D remains unclear. The germline CDR1 and CDR2 sequences are MNHEY and SVGEGT. This CDR3 spans 14 amino acids. Trimming removed 2 bases at V and 4 bases at J, with 11 bases between. CDR3 sequence (DNA): TGTGCCAGCAGTTACCGGGAACGGATCTATGGCTACACCTTC. Its translation: CASSYRERIYGYTF.

The V and J genes are TRBV30 and TRBJ2-5; TRBD1 aligns across 8 bases. Germline lookup yields CDR1 GTSNPN and CDR2 SVGIG (reference sequence). Trimming removed 3 bases from V and 5 bases from J; junction bases left unmatched: 11. This CDR3 comprises 15 residues. The CDR3 spells CAWRGGAGGRETQYF. As DNA, the CDR3 is TGTGCCTGGAGAGGCGGGGCAGGGGGCAGGGAGACCCAGTACTTC.

The chain's CDR3 is CASSFGLAGETQYF. As DNA, the CDR3 is TGCGCCAGCAGCTTCGGACTAGCGGGAGAGACCCAGTACTTC. V usage is TRBV5-1 and J usage is TRBJ2-5; TRBD2 matches 11 bases. V dropped 2 bases and J dropped 4; count of bases not matched to a gene: 1. This CDR3 region has 14 residues. Germline V gene lookup returns CDR1 SGHRS and CDR2 YFSETQ. The full variable domain, rest sourced from reference TRBV5-1 and TRBJ2-5, is KAGVTQTPRYLIKTRGQQVTLSCSPISGHRSVSWYQQTPGQGLQFLFEYFSETQRNKGNFPGRFSGRQFSNSRSEMNVSTLELGDSALYLCASSFGLAGETQYFGPGTRLLVL.

V and J are TRBV5-4 and TRBJ2-7; 12 nucleotides agree with TRBD2. CDR1 is SGHNT, CDR2 YYREEE, per germline (reference sequence). The J segment lost 5 bases and the V segment lost 4 bases, leaving 16 bases of the junction unmatched. The CDR3 is 18 amino acids. CDR3 nucleotide sequence: TGTGCCAGCAGCCCGCCGGGACTAGCGGGTGCGGGCGGCGACGAGCAGTACTTC. Its protein product is CASSPPGLAGAGGDEQYF.

The chain uses TRBV29-1 and TRBJ2-5; 7 bases line up with TRBD2. Germline CDR1 reads SQVTM; CDR2 reads ANQGSEA. This CDR3 contains 15 residues. The trim removed 6 bases at V and 5 bases at J, leaving 15 bases unmatched. The CDR3: CSVFGGSSNRETQYF. The CDR3 DNA follows: TGCAGCGTATTTGGCGGGAGTTCTAATCGGGAGACCCAGTACTTC. The full variable domain, rest sourced from reference TRBV29-1 and TRBJ2-5, is SAVISQKPSRDICQRGTSLTIQCQVDSQVTMMFWYRQQPGQSLTLIATANQGSEATYESGFVIDKFPISRPNLTFSTLTVSNMSPEDSSIYLCSVFGGSSNRETQYFGPGTRLLVL.

The V gene is TRBV27, the J gene TRBJ2-5, with TRBD2 identical over 7 bases. V lost 5 bases and J lost 4; bases outside the gene matches: 25. Germline V gene lookup returns CDR1 MNHEY and CDR2 SMNVEV (reference sequence). The CDR3 is made up of 20 amino acids. The CDR3 DNA sequence: TGTGCCAGCAGTCTGACCCCCAAAACCGGGACTACCTACACGTTAGAGACCCAGTACTTC. It translates to CASSLTPKTGTTYTLETQYF.

The chain is built from TRBV14 and TRBJ2-7, with 9 bases matching TRBD2. The J segment lost 3 bases and the V segment lost 4 bases, leaving 4 bases of the junction unmatched. Germline V CDR1 and CDR2: SGHDN, FVKESK. The CDR3 runs 14 residues. The CDR3 is CASSRYSGSYEQYF. Here the CDR3 DNA reads TGTGCCAGCAGCCGCTATAGCGGGAGCTACGAGCAGTACTTC.

CDR3 sequence (DNA): TGCGCCAGCAGCCAAGGGACAGGACACAATGAGCAGTTCTTC. Its translation is CASSQGTGHNEQFF. This chain connects TRBV4-3 to TRBJ2-1; TRBD1 aligns across 7 bases. V was pared by 1 base and J by 5 bases, with 2 bases of the junction left unmatched. The CDR3 consists of 14 residues. Germline V gene sequence: CDR1 LGHNA, CDR2 YSLEER.

V is TRBV6-5 and J is TRBJ2-1, with a tentative D call TRBD2 (5 bases). Trimming took off 2 bases at V and 0 bases at J, with 11 bases between the two ends. CDR1 MNHEY and CDR2 SVGAGI come from the germline V gene. This CDR3 contains 16 residues. Written as DNA, the CDR3 is TGTGCCAGCAGTTACATTACTAGGAGCTCCTACAATGAGCAGTTCTTC. Translated: CASSYITRSSYNEQFF.

V is TRBV7-9 and J is TRBJ1-1, with D tentatively TRBD1 (5 bases). The CDR3 has 14 amino acids. Germline-derived CDR1 and CDR2 are SEHNR and FQNEAQ (reference sequence). V lost 6 bases to trimming and J lost 6 bases, with 17 bases between them. The CDR3 spells CASSLLGPRPEAFF. CDR3 in DNA: TGTGCCAGCAGTCTTTTGGGGCCGCGGCCTGAAGCTTTCTTT.

The chain uses TRBV6-5 and TRBJ2-1; TRBD2 might be the D (6 bases). V gave up 4 bases and J gave up 3 bases, with 16 bases separating them. From germline, CDR1 is MNHEY and CDR2 SVGAGI. The CDR3 has 16 amino acids. The CDR3: CASSSPTRADYNEQFF. CDR3 sequence (DNA): TGTGCCAGCAGTTCCCCGACTAGAGCCGACTACAATGAGCAGTTCTTC.

This CDR3 is CASSFGSGRSVQETQYF. CDR3 nucleotides: TGTGCCAGCAGCTTTGGAAGCGGGAGGTCGGTACAGGAGACCCAGTACTTC. The chain employs TRBV7-9 and TRBJ2-5; 9 nucleotides match TRBD2. V trimming: 3 bases; J trimming: 5 bases; junction bases outside the gene matches: 13. The CDR3 is 17 amino acids. Germline CDR1 and CDR2: SEHNR and FQNEAQ (reference sequence).

This clone occurred a few times. The rearrangement uses TRBV7-9 and TRBJ1-1; a weak D match, TRBD1 (5 bases). The V and J ends lost 2 bases and 2 bases respectively, with 9 bases between them. CDR1 and CDR2 from the germline V gene are SEHNR and FQNEAQ (reference sequence). This CDR3 is built from 14 residues. CDR3 amino acids: CASSLSGGNTEAFF. The CDR3 region has the DNA TGTGCCAGCAGCTTATCGGGGGGTAACACTGAAGCTTTCTTT.

Note on this clone: Other DNA sequences within the sample encode an identical CDR3. The chain employs TRBV7-2 and TRBJ2-7; no clear D. The CDR3 is 11 amino acids. The V and J ends lost 4 bases and 2 bases respectively, with 3 bases between them. Germline V gene sequence: CDR1 SGHTA, CDR2 FQGNSA. The CDR3 here is CASSSTYEQYF. CDR3 in DNA: TGTGCCAGCAGCTCCACCTACGAGCAGTACTTC.

The V gene is TRBV19, the J gene TRBJ1-5; D not resolved. The CDR3 runs to 13 residues. Trimming removed 1 base from V and 5 bases from J, with 6 bases in between. Germline V CDR1 and CDR2: LNHDA, SQIVND (reference sequence). The CDR3 DNA reads TGTGCCAGTAGTATAGGGGCGTATCAGCCCCAGCATTTT. Protein: CASSIGAYQPQHF.

V usage is TRBV27 and J usage is TRBJ2-7; no definite D call. The CDR3 loop spans 16 amino acids. Trimming removed 1 base at V and 0 bases at J, with 13 bases between. Germline CDR1 reads MNHEY; CDR2 reads SMNVEV (reference sequence). The CDR3: CASSLLGSTSSYEQYF. Written as DNA, the CDR3 is TGTGCCAGCAGTTTATTGGGCTCTACGAGCTCCTACGAGCAGTACTTC.

The chain joins TRBV28 to TRBJ2-3; perhaps TRBD2 as D (5 bases). The CDR3 runs 11 residues. Trimming left V 2 bases short and J 14 bases short, with 11 bases between. Per the germline V gene, CDR1 is MDHEN and CDR2 is SYDVKM. The CDR3, as DNA: TGTGCCAGCAGTTTAAAGAGGGAACCGTATTTT. Its protein is CASSLKREPYF. The variable domain in full, with the rest retrieved from reference TRBV28 and TRBJ2-3, is DVKVTQSSRYLVKRTGEKVFLECVQDMDHENMFWYRQDPGLGLRLIYFSYDVKMKEKGDIPEGYSVSREKKERFSLILESASTNQTSMYLCASSLKREPYFGPGTRLTVL.

This sequence joins TRBV27 and TRBJ2-3, with 10 bases identical to TRBD2. CDR1 and CDR2 (germline): MNHEY, SMNVEV (reference sequence). The CDR3 runs 15 residues. J gave up 5 bases and V 3 bases, and 5 bases lay outside the gene matches. In DNA, the CDR3 is TGTGCCAGCAGTTTTCGTCTAGCGGGAGTAGATACGCAGTATTTT. This translates into CASSFRLAGVDTQYF.

The chain combines TRBV7-2 with TRBJ1-4; no clear D gene. Germline CDR1 and CDR2: SGHTA and FQGNSA. CDR3 size: 12 residues. V lost 5 bases and J lost 5, with 6 bases in between. The CDR3 DNA is TGTGCCAGCAGCCCGGGGAATGAAAAACTGTTTTTT. The encoded protein is CASSPGNEKLFF.

CDR3 sequence (DNA): TGTGCCAGCGTGACGGGAGAGTACAATGAGCAGTTCTTC. Translation gives CASVTGEYNEQFF. This chain connects TRBV11-2 to TRBJ2-1; D might be TRBD2 (6 bases). The length of the CDR3 is 13 residues. Deletions cut 8 bases from V and 4 bases from J, with 12 bases between. CDR1 and CDR2 from the germline V gene are SGHAT and FQNNGV.

The chain recombines TRBV10-2 with TRBJ2-4, with 14 bases fitting TRBD2. Per the germline V gene, CDR1 is WSHSY and CDR2 is SAAADI. With 3 bases clipped from V and 1 base from J, the junction kept 5 bases outside the gene matches. This CDR3 has 18 amino acids. The CDR3 bases are TGCGCCAGCAGTGATAGGGGGACTAGCGGGAGTGCCAAAAACATTCAGTACTTC. Amino acids: CASSDRGTSGSAKNIQYF.

The chain links TRBV5-1 to TRBJ1-2, with D perhaps TRBD1 (5 bases). The CDR3 is 15 amino acids. Between the trimmed V and J ends, which lost 0 bases and 5 bases, there was a span of 14 bases. Looked up from germline, CDR1 is SGHRS and CDR2 is YFSETQ. CDR3 bases: TGCGCCAGCAGCTTGGATCCGGGAGCAGGGTATGGCTACACCTTC. Protein: CASSLDPGAGYGYTF.